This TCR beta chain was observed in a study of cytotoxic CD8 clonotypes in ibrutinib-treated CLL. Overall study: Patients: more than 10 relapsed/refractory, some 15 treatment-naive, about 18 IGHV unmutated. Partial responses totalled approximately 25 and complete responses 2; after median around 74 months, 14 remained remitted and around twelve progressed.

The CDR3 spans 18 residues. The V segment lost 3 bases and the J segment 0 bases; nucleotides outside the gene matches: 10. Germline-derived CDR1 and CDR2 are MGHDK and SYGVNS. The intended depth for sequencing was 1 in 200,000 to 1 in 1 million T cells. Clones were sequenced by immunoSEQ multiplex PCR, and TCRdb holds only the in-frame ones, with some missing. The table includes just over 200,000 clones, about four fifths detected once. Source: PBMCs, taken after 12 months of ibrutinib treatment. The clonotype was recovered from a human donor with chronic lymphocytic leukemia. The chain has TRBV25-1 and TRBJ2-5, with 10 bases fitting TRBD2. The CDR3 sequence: CASSDRLAGAPHQETQYF. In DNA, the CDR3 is TGTGCCAGCAGTGATCGGCTAGCGGGAGCGCCCCACCAAGAGACCCAGTACTTC.